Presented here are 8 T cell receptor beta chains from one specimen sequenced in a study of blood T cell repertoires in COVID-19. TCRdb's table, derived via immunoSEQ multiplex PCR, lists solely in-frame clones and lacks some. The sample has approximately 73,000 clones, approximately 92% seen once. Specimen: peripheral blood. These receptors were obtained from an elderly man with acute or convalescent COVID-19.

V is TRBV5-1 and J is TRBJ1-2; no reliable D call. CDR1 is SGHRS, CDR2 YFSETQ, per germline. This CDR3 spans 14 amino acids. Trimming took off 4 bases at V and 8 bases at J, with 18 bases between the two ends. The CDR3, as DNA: TGCGCCAGCAGCCGAACCGACGGCCTGGGCGGCTACACCTTC. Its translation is CASSRTDGLGGYTF.

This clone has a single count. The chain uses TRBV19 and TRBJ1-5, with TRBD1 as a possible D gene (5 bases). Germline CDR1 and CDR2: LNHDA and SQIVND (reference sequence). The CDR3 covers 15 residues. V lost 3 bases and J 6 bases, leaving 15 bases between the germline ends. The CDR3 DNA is TGTGCCAGTAGTATGGGGGGAGCCTCCAGTCAGCCCCAGCATTTT. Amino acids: CASSMGGASSQPQHF.

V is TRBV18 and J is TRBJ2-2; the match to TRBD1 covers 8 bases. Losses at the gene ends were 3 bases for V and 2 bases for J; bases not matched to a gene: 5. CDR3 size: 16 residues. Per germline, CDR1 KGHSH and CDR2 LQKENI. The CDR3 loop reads CASSPDRVANTGELFF. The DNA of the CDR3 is TGTGCCAGCTCACCGGACAGGGTGGCCAACACCGGGGAGCTGTTTTTT. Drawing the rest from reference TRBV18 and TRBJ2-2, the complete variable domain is NAGVMQNPRHLVRRRGQEARLRCSPMKGHSHVYWYRQLPEEGLKFMVYLQKENIIDESGMPKERFSAEFPKEGPSILRIQQVVRGDSAAYFCASSPDRVANTGELFFGEGSRLTVL.

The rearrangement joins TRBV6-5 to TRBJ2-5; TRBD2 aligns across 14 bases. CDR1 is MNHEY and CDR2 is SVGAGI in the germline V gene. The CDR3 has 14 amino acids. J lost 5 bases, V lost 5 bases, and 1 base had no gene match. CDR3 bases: TGTGCCAGCAGTCGGACTAGCGGGGGGGAGACCCAGTACTTC. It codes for CASSRTSGGETQYF.

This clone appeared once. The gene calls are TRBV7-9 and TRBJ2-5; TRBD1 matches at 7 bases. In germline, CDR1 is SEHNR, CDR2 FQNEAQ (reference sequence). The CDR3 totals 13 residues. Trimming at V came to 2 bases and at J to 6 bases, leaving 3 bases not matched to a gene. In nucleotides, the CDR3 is TGTGCCAGCAGCTTATCAGGGGGAAAGACCCAGTACTTC. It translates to CASSLSGGKTQYF.

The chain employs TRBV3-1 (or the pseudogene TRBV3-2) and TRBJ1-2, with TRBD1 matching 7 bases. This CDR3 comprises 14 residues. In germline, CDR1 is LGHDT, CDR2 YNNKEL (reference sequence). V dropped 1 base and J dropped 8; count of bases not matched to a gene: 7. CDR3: CASSQGGGRRGYTF. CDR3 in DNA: TGTGCCAGCAGCCAAGGAGGGGGCAGGCGCGGCTACACCTTC.

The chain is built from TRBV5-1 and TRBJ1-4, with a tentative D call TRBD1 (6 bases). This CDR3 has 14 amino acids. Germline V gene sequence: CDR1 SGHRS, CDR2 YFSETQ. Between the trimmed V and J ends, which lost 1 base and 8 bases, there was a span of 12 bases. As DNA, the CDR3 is TGCGCCAGCAGCTTGCTTGGGGGCGACGAAAAACTGTTTTTT. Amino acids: CASSLLGGDEKLFF.

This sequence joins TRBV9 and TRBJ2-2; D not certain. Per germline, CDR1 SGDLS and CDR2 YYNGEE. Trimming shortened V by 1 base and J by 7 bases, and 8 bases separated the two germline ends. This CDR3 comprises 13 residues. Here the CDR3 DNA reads TGTGCCAGCAGCGTATCTTACTTCGGGGAGCTGTTTTTT. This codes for CASSVSYFGELFF. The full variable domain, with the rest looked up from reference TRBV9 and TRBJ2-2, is DSGVTQTPKHLITATGQRVTLRCSPRSGDLSVYWYQQSLDQGLQFLIQYYNGEERAKGNILERFSAQQFPDLHSELNLSSLELGDSALYFCASSVSYFGELFFGEGSRLTVL.